These 7 T cell receptor beta chains were sequenced from one sample in a study of T cells in Graves' hyperthyroidism and ophthalmopathy. Amplified TCR beta CDR3 regions came from RNA transcripts. HTBI primers were employed in a first-round RT-PCR of the TCR CDR3. MiXCR was run by TCRdb on the multiplex PCR reads, yielding one entry per CDR3 protein. The data hold about 400,000 distinct CDR3 sequences, with around 13% observed a single time. The source material was blood. Receptors originate from a woman under 30 with Graves' hyperthyroidism.

Many counts were recorded for this clonotype. V gene TRBV7-9 combines with J gene TRBJ2-7; TRBD2 matches 7 bases. Trimming took 3 bases from V and 2 from J; bases not matched to a gene: 4. The CDR3 covers 14 residues. CDR1 and CDR2 from the germline V gene are SEHNR and FQNEAQ (reference sequence). The CDR3 reads CASSLGLTTYEQYF. CDR3 nucleotides: TGTGCCAGCAGCTTGGGACTAACTACCTACGAGCAGTACTTC.

This clonotype was found many times. The rearrangement joins TRBV20-1 to TRBJ2-4, with TRBD1 as a possible D gene (6 bases). Germline CDR1 and CDR2: DFQATT and SNEGSKA (reference sequence). The CDR3 loop spans 15 amino acids. With 3 bases removed from V and 0 bases from J, the gap between germline ends came to 12 bases. In DNA, the CDR3 is TGCAGTGCTAGGGACAGCTGGCTAGCCAAAAACATTCAGTACTTC. It specifies CSARDSWLAKNIQYF.

As to this clonotype: This could be a read error, since a much larger clone is one nucleotide away. V usage is TRBV30 and J usage is TRBJ2-7; D gene uncertain. There are 16 residues in the CDR3. Germline CDR1 and CDR2: GTSNPN and SVGIG (reference sequence). V lost 3 bases to trimming and J lost 0 bases, with 18 bases between them. The CDR3 sequence: CAWSLLPGPPSYEQYF. The CDR3 nucleotides read TGTGCCTGGAGCTTACTCCCCGGACCTCCCTCCTACGAGCAGTACTTC. Full variable domain (rest looked up from reference TRBV30 and TRBJ2-7): SQTIHQWPATLVQPVGSPLSLECTVEGTSNPNLYWYRQAAGRGLQLLFYSVGIGQISSEVPQNLSASRPQDRQFILSSKKLLLSDSGFYLCAWSLLPGPPSYEQYFGPGTRLTVT.

This clonotype was counted many times. V is TRBV7-2 and J is TRBJ2-7; D gene unclear. The CDR3 contains 14 residues. Germline CDR1 is SGHTA and CDR2 is FQGNSA. The V end was cut by 5 bases, the J end by 0 bases, with 11 bases between. The DNA for the CDR3 is TGTGCCAGCAGCCGCGACTGGAACTCCTACGAGCAGTACTTC. Its translation is CASSRDWNSYEQYF.

This clonotype was found many times. The chain has TRBV30 and TRBJ2-7; tentative D call: TRBD1 (5 bases). V shed 5 bases and J shed 5 bases, with 19 bases lying between them. This CDR3 has 14 residues. Germline V gene lookup returns CDR1 GTSNPN and CDR2 SVGIG (reference sequence). CDR3 coding DNA: TGTGCCTGGGGGCAGGGATTCTCCCTCAACGAGCAGTACTTC. It translates to CAWGQGFSLNEQYF.

This chain connects TRBV7-2 to TRBJ1-2, with D unclear. CDR3 length: 17 residues. V gave up 1 base and J gave up 2 bases, with 17 bases separating them. Germline V lookup: CDR1 SGHTA, CDR2 FQGNSA. CDR3 in amino acids: CASSLEGGWGGNYGYTF. The CDR3 DNA follows: TGTGCCAGCAGCTTAGAGGGCGGATGGGGTGGGAACTATGGCTACACCTTC.

This clonotype was observed at least ten times. V and J are TRBV18 and TRBJ1-1; D is perhaps TRBD1 (6 bases). V dropped 6 bases and J dropped 5 bases, with 19 bases sitting between them. Per germline, CDR1 KGHSH and CDR2 LQKENI. The CDR3 runs to 15 residues. The CDR3 DNA reads as TGTGCCAGCTCGGACGGGGGCGCGGGTGCGACTGAAGCTTTCTTT. It translates to CASSDGGAGATEAFF.